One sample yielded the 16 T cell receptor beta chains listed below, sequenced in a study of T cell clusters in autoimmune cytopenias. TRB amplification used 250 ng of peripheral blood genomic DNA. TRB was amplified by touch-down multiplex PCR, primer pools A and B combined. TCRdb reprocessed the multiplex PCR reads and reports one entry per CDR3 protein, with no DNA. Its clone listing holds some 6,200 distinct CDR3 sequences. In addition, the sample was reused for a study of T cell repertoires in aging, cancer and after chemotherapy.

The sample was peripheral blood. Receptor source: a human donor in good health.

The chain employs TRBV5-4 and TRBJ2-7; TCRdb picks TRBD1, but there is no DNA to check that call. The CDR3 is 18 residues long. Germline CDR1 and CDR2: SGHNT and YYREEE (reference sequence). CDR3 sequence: CASSLGMGLGGESYEQYF.

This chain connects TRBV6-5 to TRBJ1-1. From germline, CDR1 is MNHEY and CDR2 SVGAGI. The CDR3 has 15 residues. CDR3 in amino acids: CASSSLSGGSTEAFF.

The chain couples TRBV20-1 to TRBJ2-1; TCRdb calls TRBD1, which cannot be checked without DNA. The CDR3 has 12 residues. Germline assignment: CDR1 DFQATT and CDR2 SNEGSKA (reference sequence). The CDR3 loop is CSARLQEFEQFF.

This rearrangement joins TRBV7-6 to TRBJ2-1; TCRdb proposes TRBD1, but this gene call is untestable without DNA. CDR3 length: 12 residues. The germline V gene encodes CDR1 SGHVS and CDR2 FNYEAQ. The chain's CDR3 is CASSIQGGEQFF.

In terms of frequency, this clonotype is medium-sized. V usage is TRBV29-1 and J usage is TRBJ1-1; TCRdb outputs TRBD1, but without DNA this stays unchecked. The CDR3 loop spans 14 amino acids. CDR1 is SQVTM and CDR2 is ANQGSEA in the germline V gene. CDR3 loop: CSVEGWRGDREAFF.

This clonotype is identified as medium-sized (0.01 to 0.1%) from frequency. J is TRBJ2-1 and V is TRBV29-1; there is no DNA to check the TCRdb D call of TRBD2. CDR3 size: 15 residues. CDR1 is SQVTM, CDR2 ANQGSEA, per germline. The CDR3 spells CSVEVGTSGSNEQFF.

The CDR3 loop reads CASSLTGLSGGAPQNEQFF. The chain joins TRBV4-2 to TRBJ2-1; TCRdb picks TRBD2, but there is no DNA to check that call. CDR1 is LGHNA, CDR2 YNFKEQ, per germline. The CDR3 is 19 residues long.

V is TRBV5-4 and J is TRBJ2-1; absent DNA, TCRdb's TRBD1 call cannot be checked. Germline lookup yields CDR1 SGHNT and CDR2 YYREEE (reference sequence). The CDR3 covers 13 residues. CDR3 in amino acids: CASSPNREHEQFF. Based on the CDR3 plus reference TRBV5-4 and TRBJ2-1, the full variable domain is ETGVTQSPTHLIKTRGQQVTLRCSSQSGHNTVSWYQQALGQGPQFIFQYYREEENGRGNFPPRFSGLQFPNYSSELNVNALELDDSALYLCASSPNREHEQFFGPGTRLTVL.

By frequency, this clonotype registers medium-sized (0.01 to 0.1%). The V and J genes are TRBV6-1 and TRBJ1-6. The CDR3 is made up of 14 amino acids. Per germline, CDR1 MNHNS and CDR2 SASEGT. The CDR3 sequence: CASSATRDNSPLHF.

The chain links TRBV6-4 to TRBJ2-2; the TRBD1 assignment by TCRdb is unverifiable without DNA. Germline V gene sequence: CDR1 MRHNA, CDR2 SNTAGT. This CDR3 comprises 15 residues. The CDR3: CASSVQGIGTGELFF.

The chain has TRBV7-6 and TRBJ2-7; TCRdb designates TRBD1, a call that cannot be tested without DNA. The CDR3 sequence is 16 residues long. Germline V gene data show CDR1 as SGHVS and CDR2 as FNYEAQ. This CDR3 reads CASSLATQGMLYEQYF.

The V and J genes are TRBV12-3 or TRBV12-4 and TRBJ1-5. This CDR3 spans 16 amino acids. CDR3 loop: CASSENSLLGNQPQHF.

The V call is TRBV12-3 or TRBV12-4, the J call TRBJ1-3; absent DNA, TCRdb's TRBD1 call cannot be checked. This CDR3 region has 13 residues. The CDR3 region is CASSLQGGNTIYF.

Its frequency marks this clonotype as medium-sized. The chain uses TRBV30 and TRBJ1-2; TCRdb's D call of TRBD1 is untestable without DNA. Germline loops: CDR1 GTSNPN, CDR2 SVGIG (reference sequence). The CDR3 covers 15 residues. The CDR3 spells CAWSVDDRGRGGYTF. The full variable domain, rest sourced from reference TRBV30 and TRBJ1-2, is SQTIHQWPATLVQPVGSPLSLECTVEGTSNPNLYWYRQAAGRGLQLLFYSVGIGQISSEVPQNLSASRPQDRQFILSSKKLLLSDSGFYLCAWSVDDRGRGGYTFGSGTRLTVV.

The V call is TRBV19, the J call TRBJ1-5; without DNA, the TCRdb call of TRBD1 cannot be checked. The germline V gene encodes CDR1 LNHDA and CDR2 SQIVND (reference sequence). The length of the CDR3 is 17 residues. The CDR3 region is CASSIGPGGGTVQPQHF.

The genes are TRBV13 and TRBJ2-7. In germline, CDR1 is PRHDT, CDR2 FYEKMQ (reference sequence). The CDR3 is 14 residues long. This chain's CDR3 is CASSYGHQKLEQYF.